The next 27 T cell receptor beta chains were all read from a single sample in a study of cytomegalovirus exposure and HLA in healthy donors. PCR used 60 Vbeta primers and 13 Jbeta primers. Profiling relied on immunoSEQ multiplex PCR, and the TCRdb table lists in-frame clones only, not all of them. The sample shows some 78,000 clones, 80% of them seen only once. The material sequenced was PBMCs. The receptor source for this set is a man over 45 in good health and CMV-seropositive.

This chain joins TRBV4-2 and TRBJ2-7; the D is unclear. V lost 0 bases and J 5 bases, leaving 8 bases between the germline ends. CDR3 length equals 13 residues. Germline CDR1 and CDR2: LGHNA and YNFKEQ. The CDR3 DNA sequence: TGTGCCAGCAGCCAAGATCCTCCCCACGAGCAGTACTTC. This gives the protein CASSQDPPHEQYF.

This clone has a handful of counts. For the CDR3, the DNA is TGTGCCAGCAGCCCTAGCCCCGGGACAGGGTTCGGCTACACCTTC. Its translation is CASSPSPGTGFGYTF. This chain joins TRBV7-2 and TRBJ1-2; 9 bases map to TRBD1. The trim removed 5 bases at V and 8 bases at J, leaving 12 bases unmatched. Germline CDR1 is SGHTA and CDR2 is FQGNSA. The CDR3 is 15 residues long.

CDR3 protein: CASSWGTGGQVEKLFF. The CDR3 DNA reads as TGTGCCAGCAGCTGGGGGACAGGGGGCCAGGTGGAAAAACTGTTTTTT. The chain employs TRBV5-8 and TRBJ1-4; 12 bases match TRBD1. This CDR3 contains 16 residues. The junction had 8 bases not matched to a gene; V was cut back by 3 bases and J by 8 bases. Germline loops: CDR1 SGHTS, CDR2 YDEGEE.

The genes are TRBV7-2 and TRBJ2-7, with 9 positions matching TRBD1. Trimming took 1 base from V and 1 from J; bases not matched to a gene: 5. CDR3 size: 16 residues. Germline CDR1 SGHTA, CDR2 FQGNSA. Written as DNA, the CDR3 is TGTGCCAGCAGCTTAGGAACAGGGGGCCAGTCCTACGAGCAGTACTTC. The encoded protein is CASSLGTGGQSYEQYF.

V and J are TRBV2 and TRBJ2-2, with TRBD2 matching over 8 bases. CDR1 is SNHLY, CDR2 FYNNEI, per germline. The trim removed 5 bases at V and 7 bases at J, leaving 9 bases unmatched. The length of the CDR3 is 15 residues. The CDR3 reads CASSIVGGRIGELFF. In DNA form, the CDR3 reads TGTGCCAGCAGTATAGTGGGCGGGAGGATCGGGGAGCTGTTTTTT.

There are a few counts of this clone. The chain employs TRBV27 and TRBJ1-2; a weak D match, TRBD1 (5 bases). The CDR3 spans 13 residues. The germline gives CDR1 MNHEY, CDR2 SMNVEV (reference sequence). Deletions cut 6 bases from V and 4 bases from J, with 12 bases between. CDR3 protein: CASSPGGSYGYTF. CDR3 sequence (DNA): TGTGCCAGCAGCCCGGGGGGGAGCTATGGCTACACCTTC.

This chain uses TRBV4-2 with TRBJ1-1, with TRBD1 matching 8 bases. From germline, CDR1 is LGHNA and CDR2 YNFKEQ. V shed 3 bases, J shed 3 bases, and the junction held 6 bases outside the gene matches. CDR3 length: 15 residues. CDR3 residues: CASSQLGQGDTEAFF. The CDR3 coding sequence is TGTGCCAGCAGCCAGCTCGGACAGGGAGACACTGAAGCTTTCTTT.

This chain connects TRBV5-4 to TRBJ2-3; TRBD2 matches at 8 bases. CDR3 size: 15 residues. The germline CDR1 and CDR2 sequences are SGHNT and YYREEE (reference sequence). V trimming: 4 bases; J trimming: 3 bases; junction bases outside the gene matches: 7. CDR3 nucleotide sequence: TGTGCCAGCAGCGAAGCGGGAGCTTTGACAGATACGCAGTATTTT. Translated, it gives CASSEAGALTDTQYF.

This chain connects TRBV27 to TRBJ2-5; maybe TRBD1 (8 bases). V was cut by 1 base and J by 5 bases, with 20 bases left in between. This CDR3 comprises 17 residues. Germline V gene lookup returns CDR1 MNHEY and CDR2 SMNVEV (reference sequence). The chain's CDR3 is CASSLFRTGGAGETQYF. CDR3 nucleotides: TGTGCCAGCAGTTTATTTCGTACAGGGGGGGCCGGGGAGACCCAGTACTTC.

V and J are TRBV14 and TRBJ2-2, with D tentatively TRBD1 (6 bases). Germline V gene data show CDR1 as SGHDN and CDR2 as FVKESK. With 3 bases removed from V and 3 bases from J, the gap between germline ends came to 20 bases. This CDR3 is built from 18 residues. CDR3: CASSHVTWGRRDTGELFF. In DNA, the CDR3 is TGTGCCAGCAGCCACGTGACTTGGGGGCGCAGGGACACCGGGGAGCTGTTTTTT.

V and J are TRBV7-9 and TRBJ2-1, with 8 bases fitting TRBD2. This CDR3 region has 17 residues. Germline assignment: CDR1 SEHNR and CDR2 FQNEAQ (reference sequence). V was pared by 0 bases and J by 9 bases, with 13 bases of the junction left unmatched. The CDR3: CASSLAFPGGSRGEQFF. The CDR3 region has the DNA TGTGCCAGCAGCTTAGCGTTTCCGGGAGGGAGTCGGGGTGAGCAGTTCTTC.

This chain uses TRBV6-5 with TRBJ1-6, with a possible D match to TRBD1 (6 bases). V was trimmed by 0 bases and J by 9 bases, leaving 12 bases between them. CDR3 length: 15 amino acids. Germline V lookup: CDR1 MNHEY, CDR2 SVGAGI. CDR3 coding DNA: TGTGCCAGCAGTTACTCCAGGGGTACGCGTTCACCCCTCCACTTT. This translates into CASSYSRGTRSPLHF.

The chain joins TRBV27 to TRBJ1-5; unclear D gene. CDR3 length equals 16 residues. Trimming pared 5 bases from V and 0 bases from J, leaving 14 bases between. Germline CDR1 and CDR2: MNHEY and SMNVEV (reference sequence). CDR3 residues: CASSRRTDYSNQPQHF. The CDR3 DNA sequence: TGTGCCAGCAGTCGTCGGACGGACTATAGCAATCAGCCCCAGCATTTT.

The rearrangement joins TRBV11-2 to TRBJ2-7; the D is unclear. V lost 4 bases to trimming and J lost 0 bases, with 10 bases between them. The CDR3 is 14 amino acids. Germline-derived CDR1 and CDR2 are SGHAT and FQNNGV. The CDR3 DNA is TGTGCCAGCAGCTCTCAGGCTTCCTCCTACGAGCAGTACTTC. Its protein product is CASSSQASSYEQYF. The variable domain in full, completed from reference TRBV11-2 and TRBJ2-7, reads EAGVAQSPRYKIIEKRQSVAFWCNPISGHATLYWYQQILGQGPKLLIQFQNNGVVDDSQLPKDRFSAERLKGVDSTLKIQPAKLEDSAVYLCASSSQASSYEQYFGPGTRLTVT.

This clone appeared a few times. This chain links TRBV7-2 with TRBJ2-7, with D tentatively TRBD2 (6 bases). Trimming removed 4 bases at V and 4 bases at J, with 23 bases between. Germline V gene data show CDR1 as SGHTA and CDR2 as FQGNSA. The CDR3 is 17 amino acids. CDR3 in DNA: TGTGCCAGCAGCTCGTCCGTCTCTGATAGCGGTGAATACGAGCAGTACTTC. Translation: CASSSSVSDSGEYEQYF.

The chain is built from TRBV6-5 and TRBJ1-1; D perhaps matches TRBD1 (6 bases). The germline V and J ends were trimmed by 3 bases and 12 bases, with 17 bases remaining between them. The length of the CDR3 is 13 residues. Germline loops: CDR1 MNHEY, CDR2 SVGAGI. The CDR3 sequence is CASSYDGQYGTFF. CDR3 sequence (DNA): TGTGCCAGCAGTTATGACGGACAGTATGGGACTTTCTTT.

The chain has TRBV11-2 and TRBJ2-4; a weak D match, TRBD2 (5 bases). CDR1 SGHAT and CDR2 FQNNGV come from the germline V gene. The CDR3 extends over 14 amino acids. V was clipped by 5 bases and J by 9 bases, with 17 bases between them. CDR3 in amino acids: CASSPTRSGSIQYF. The DNA of the CDR3 is TGTGCCAGCAGCCCGACACGCTCGGGGAGCATTCAGTACTTC.

The chain couples TRBV4-2 to TRBJ2-7; D gene ambiguous. Looked up from germline, CDR1 is LGHNA and CDR2 is YNFKEQ. Deletions cut 0 bases from V and 0 bases from J, with 15 bases between. This CDR3 has 17 amino acids. CDR3 loop: CASSQDHLGPSSYEQYF. Here the CDR3 DNA reads TGTGCCAGCAGCCAAGATCACTTGGGCCCCAGCTCCTACGAGCAGTACTTC.

CDR3 sequence: CASSQELTRVWDTQYF. In nucleotides, the CDR3 is TGTGCCAGTAGCCAAGAGCTGACCAGGGTATGGGATACGCAGTATTTT. V usage is TRBV19 and J usage is TRBJ2-3; maybe TRBD1 (5 bases). The CDR3 spans 16 residues. Deletions cut 6 bases from V and 6 bases from J, with 22 bases between. From germline, CDR1 is LNHDA and CDR2 SQIVND (reference sequence).

DNA for the CDR3: TGTGCCAGCAGCTTGTCGGGTCCAGATACGCAGTATTTT. Amino acid sequence: CASSLSGPDTQYF. The J gene is TRBJ2-3, the V gene TRBV11-2; D is uncertain. The CDR3 sequence is 13 residues long. The germline gives CDR1 SGHAT, CDR2 FQNNGV. Trimming pared 3 bases from V and 4 bases from J, leaving 8 bases between. The full variable domain, completed using reference TRBV11-2 and TRBJ2-3, is EAGVAQSPRYKIIEKRQSVAFWCNPISGHATLYWYQQILGQGPKLLIQFQNNGVVDDSQLPKDRFSAERLKGVDSTLKIQPAKLEDSAVYLCASSLSGPDTQYFGPGTRLTVL.

The CDR3: CAISATGGIYGYTF. The DNA of the CDR3 is TGTGCCATCAGTGCCACAGGGGGTATCTATGGCTACACCTTC. The chain combines TRBV10-3 with TRBJ1-2; TRBD1 agrees at 8 bases. V gave up 4 bases and J gave up 4 bases; unmatched junction bases: 5. This CDR3 has 14 amino acids. The germline gives CDR1 ENHRY, CDR2 SYGVKD.

The rearrangement joins TRBV30 to TRBJ1-5; TRBD1 aligns across 8 bases. Trimming took 2 bases from V and 7 from J; bases not matched to a gene: 13. Germline CDR1 reads GTSNPN; CDR2 reads SVGIG (reference sequence). CDR3 size: 16 residues. The DNA of the CDR3 is TGTGCCTGGAGTCGAGCAGGGGGCAGCGGGAAACAGCCCCAGCATTTT. Translating it yields CAWSRAGGSGKQPQHF.

The chain recombines TRBV19 with TRBJ1-1; D not certain. The CDR3 length is 14 residues. V was cut by 2 bases and J by 1 base, with 8 bases left in between. Germline values: CDR1 LNHDA, CDR2 SQIVND (reference sequence). In nucleotides, the CDR3 is TGTGCCAGTAGTATACGGGCGGGGAACACTGAAGCTTTCTTT. As protein: CASSIRAGNTEAFF.

This chain links TRBV5-1 with TRBJ1-3, with 9 bases lining up with TRBD1. CDR1 is SGHRS and CDR2 is YFSETQ in the germline V gene. V lost 0 bases to trimming and J lost 2 bases; unmatched junction nucleotides: 3. The CDR3 has 16 amino acids. CDR3: CASSLGTGEAGNTIYF. CDR3 nucleotide sequence: TGCGCCAGCAGCTTGGGGACAGGGGAGGCTGGAAACACCATATATTTT.

CDR3 protein: CAWSVQDNQPQHF. The CDR3 region has the DNA TGTGCCTGGAGTGTACAGGATAATCAGCCCCAGCATTTT. The gene calls are TRBV30 and TRBJ1-5, with D possibly TRBD1 on 5 matching bases. CDR1 is GTSNPN and CDR2 is SVGIG in the germline V gene (reference sequence). With 0 bases removed from V and 4 bases from J, the gap between germline ends came to 7 bases. The CDR3 sequence is 13 residues long. The variable domain in full, completed from reference TRBV30 and TRBJ1-5, reads SQTIHQWPATLVQPVGSPLSLECTVEGTSNPNLYWYRQAAGRGLQLLFYSVGIGQISSEVPQNLSASRPQDRQFILSSKKLLLSDSGFYLCAWSVQDNQPQHFGDGTRLSIL.

The chain carries TRBV7-9 and TRBJ2-2; TRBD2 matches at 8 bases. Germline V lookup: CDR1 SEHNR, CDR2 FQNEAQ (reference sequence). After removal of 5 bases from V and 8 bases from J, the junction contained 19 bases not matched to a gene. The CDR3 is made up of 18 amino acids. CDR3: CASSLRVSGIPRGGELFF. The CDR3 region has the DNA TGTGCCAGCAGCCTAAGGGTTAGCGGGATCCCAAGGGGGGGGGAGCTGTTTTTT.

The CDR3 sequence: CASSITGVGGYTF. The CDR3 DNA follows: TGTGCCAGTAGTATTACGGGTGTTGGCGGCTACACCTTC. The chain uses TRBV19 and TRBJ1-2; D gene ambiguous. The germline gives CDR1 LNHDA, CDR2 SQIVND (reference sequence). This CDR3 spans 13 amino acids. With 3 bases removed from V and 8 bases from J, the gap between germline ends came to 13 bases.